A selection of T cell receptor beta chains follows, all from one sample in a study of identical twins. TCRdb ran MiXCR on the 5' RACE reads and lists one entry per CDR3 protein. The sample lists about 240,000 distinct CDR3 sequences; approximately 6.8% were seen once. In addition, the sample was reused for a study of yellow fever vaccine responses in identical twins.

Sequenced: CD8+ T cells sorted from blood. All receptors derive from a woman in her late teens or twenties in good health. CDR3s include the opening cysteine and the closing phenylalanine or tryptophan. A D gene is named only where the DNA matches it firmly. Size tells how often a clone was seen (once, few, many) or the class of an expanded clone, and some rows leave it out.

CASSLSRAGYEQYF,TGCGCCAGCAGCTTGAGCAGGGCGGGCTACGAGCAGTACTTC,TRBJ2-7,.,TRBV5-1,few
CASSDSGGEQFF,TGTGCCAGCAGTGATAGCGGGGGCGAGCAGTTCTTC,TRBJ2-1,TRBD2,TRBV12-3/TRBV12-4,many
CSTQIQNTEAFF,TGTTCCACTCAGATCCAGAACACTGAAGCTTTCTTT,TRBJ1-1,.,TRBV7-8,many
CATSTTTGEGTEAFF,TGTGCCACCAGCACCACGACAGGGGAAGGCACTGAAGCTTTCTTT,TRBJ1-1,TRBD1,TRBV15,many
CASSLVATLWETQYF,TGCGCCAGCAGCTTGGTAGCGACACTCTGGGAGACCCAGTACTTC,TRBJ2-5,.,TRBV5-1,.
CASSLKAGTGGAYTDTQYF,TGTGCCAGCAGCTTAAAAGCCGGGACAGGGGGCGCTTACACAGATACGCAGTATTTT,TRBJ2-3,TRBD1,TRBV5-6,many
CSAGINTEAFF,TGCAGCGCCGGCATTAATACTGAAGCTTTCTTT,TRBJ1-1,.,TRBV29-1,many
CATTLISHNTGELFF,TGTGCCACCACCCTGATTTCGCATAACACCGGGGAGCTGTTTTTT,TRBJ2-2,.,TRBV24-1,few
CASSPRAGAVDEQYF,TGTGCCAGCAGCCCACGGGCAGGGGCGGTCGACGAGCAGTACTTC,TRBJ2-7,.,TRBV9,few
CSVQGRRGYTF,TGCAGCGTTCAGGGGAGACGTGGCTACACCTTC,TRBJ1-2,.,TRBV29-1,many
CATSEGQGGQPQHF,TGTGCCACCAGTGAGGGACAGGGAGGGCAGCCCCAGCATTTT,TRBJ1-5,TRBD1,TRBV24-1,many
CATRRTFGTLHF,TGTGCCACCAGACGGACCTTCGGGACCCTCCACTTT,TRBJ1-6,.,TRBV15,few
CASSLQPGSLLF,TGTGCCAGCAGCTTACAACCAGGGTCTTTACTCTTT,TRBJ2-3,.,TRBV7-8,.
CSARDWGSSYEQYF,TGCAGTGCTAGAGATTGGGGGAGCTCCTACGAGCAGTACTTC,TRBJ2-7,.,TRBV20-1,.
CASSLGTGGSYEQYF,TGTGCCAGCAGCTTGGGGACAGGGGGGTCCTACGAGCAGTACTTC,TRBJ2-7,TRBD1,TRBV7-7,few
CSVPGRGKNYGYTF,TGCAGCGTTCCGGGGAGGGGCAAGAACTATGGCTACACCTTC,TRBJ1-2,.,TRBV29-1,many
CSVSGGLQETQYF,TGCAGCGTTTCCGGGGGCCTCCAAGAGACCCAGTACTTC,TRBJ2-5,.,TRBV29-1,many